The clone carrying this T cell receptor beta chain was recorded only once. The sample belongs to a study of blood T cell repertoires in COVID-19. In the study overall: Samples representing acute and convalescent COVID-19 were sourced from the United States, Italy and Spain.

The CDR3 totals 11 residues. V lost 2 bases to trimming and J lost 12 bases, with 8 bases between them. Assay used: immunoSEQ multiplex PCR; TCRdb lists only in-frame clones, some missing. The table has 130,000 to 150,000 clones, approximately 82% seen once. The origin of this receptor is a man in his fifties or sixties with active or convalescent COVID-19. The genes are TRBV12-3 or TRBV12-4 and TRBJ2-1; TRBD2 is a possible D gene (5 bases). The specimen was peripheral blood. In DNA form, the CDR3 reads TGTGCCAGCAGTTTATACAGCGGGCAGTTCTTC. As protein: CASSLYSGQFF.